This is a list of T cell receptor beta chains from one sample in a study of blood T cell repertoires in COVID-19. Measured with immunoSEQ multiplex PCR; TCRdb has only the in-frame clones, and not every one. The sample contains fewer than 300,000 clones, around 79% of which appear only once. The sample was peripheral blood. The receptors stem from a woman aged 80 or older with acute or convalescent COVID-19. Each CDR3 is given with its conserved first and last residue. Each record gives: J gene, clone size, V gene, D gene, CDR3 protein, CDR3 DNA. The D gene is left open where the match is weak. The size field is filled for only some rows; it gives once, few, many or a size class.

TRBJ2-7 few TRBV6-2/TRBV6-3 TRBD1 CASSSPGGRNEQYF TGTGCCAGCAGTTCCCCAGGGGGTCGGAACGAGCAGTACTTC
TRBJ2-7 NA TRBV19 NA CASEGRIGSSYEQYF TGTGCCAGTGAGGGTCGTATAGGGAGCTCCTACGAGCAGTACTTC
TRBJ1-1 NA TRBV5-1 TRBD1 CASSGTGPNTEAFF TGCGCCAGCAGCGGGACAGGACCGAACACTGAAGCTTTCTTT
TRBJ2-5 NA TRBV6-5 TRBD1 CASSKQGMGETQYF TGTGCCAGCAGTAAACAGGGGATGGGGGAGACCCAGTACTTC
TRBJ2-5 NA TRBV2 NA CASSVQGETQYF TGTGCCAGCAGTGTCCAGGGGGAGACCCAGTACTTC
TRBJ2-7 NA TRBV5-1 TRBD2 CASSRSGTSGSNYEQYF TGCGCCAGCAGCCGCTCGGGGACTAGCGGGAGTAACTACGAGCAGTACTTC
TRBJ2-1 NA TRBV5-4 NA CASSLTGSNEQFF TGTGCCAGCAGCTTGACAGGGTCCAATGAGCAGTTCTTC
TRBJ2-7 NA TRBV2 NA CASRNPRENPQYF TGTGCCAGCAGGAACCCAAGGGAGAACCCACAGTACTTC
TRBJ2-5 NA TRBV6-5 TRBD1 CASSPRTGGETQYF TGTGCCAGCAGTCCCCGGACAGGTGGAGAGACCCAGTACTTC
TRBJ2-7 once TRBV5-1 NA CASSPYDRYEQYF TGCGCCAGCAGCCCCTACGACAGGTACGAGCAGTACTTC
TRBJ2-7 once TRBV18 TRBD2 CASSSSIGTSGAEQYF TGTGCCAGCTCATCCTCAATAGGGACTAGCGGGGCCGAGCAGTACTTC
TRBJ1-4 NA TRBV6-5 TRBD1 CASSPYRGTNEKLFF TGTGCCAGCAGTCCCTACAGGGGCACTAATGAAAAACTGTTTTTT
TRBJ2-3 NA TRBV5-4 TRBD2 CASSFTSGGADTQYF TGTGCCAGCAGCTTCACTAGCGGGGGGGCAGATACGCAGTATTTT
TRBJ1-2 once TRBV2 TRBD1 CASSKTSSTGEGYTF TGTGCCAGCAGTAAAACCTCCTCGACAGGGGAGGGCTACACCTTC
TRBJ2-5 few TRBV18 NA CASSPQGRAETQYF TGTGCCAGCTCACCTCAGGGGAGGGCAGAGACCCAGTACTTC
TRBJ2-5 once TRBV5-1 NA CASSFGTTPEATQYF TGCGCCAGCAGCTTTGGCACAACGCCCGAGGCGACCCAGTACTTC
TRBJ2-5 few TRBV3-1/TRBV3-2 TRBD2 CASSRTGGETQYF TGTGCCAGCAGCCGCACGGGAGGAGAGACCCAGTACTTC
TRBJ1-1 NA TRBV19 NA CASSIDHWKGDTEAFF TGTGCCAGTAGTATAGATCATTGGAAGGGGGACACTGAAGCTTTCTTT
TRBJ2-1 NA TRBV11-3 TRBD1 CASSPTRGTNEQFF TGTGCCAGCAGCCCCACCAGGGGGACCAATGAGCAGTTCTTC
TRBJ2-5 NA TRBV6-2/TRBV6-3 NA CASSLRRYQETQYF TGTGCCAGCAGTTTGAGGCGGTACCAAGAGACCCAGTACTTC
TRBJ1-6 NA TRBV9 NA CASSVDIGSNSPLHF TGTGCCAGCAGCGTAGATATAGGGAGTAATTCACCCCTCCACTTT
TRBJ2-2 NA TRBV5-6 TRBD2 CASSWGGVANTGELFF TGTGCCAGCAGCTGGGGAGGGGTTGCGAACACCGGGGAGCTGTTTTTT
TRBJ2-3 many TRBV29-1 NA CSVESGSDTQYF TGCAGCGTTGAATCAGGTTCAGATACGCAGTATTTT
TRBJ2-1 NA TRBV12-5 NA CASSPEGNEQFF TGTGCTAGTTCCCCCGAGGGCAATGAGCAGTTCTTC
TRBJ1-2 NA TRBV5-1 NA CASSLETAYGYTF TGCGCCAGCAGCTTGGAAACAGCCTATGGCTACACCTTC
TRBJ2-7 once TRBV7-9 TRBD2 CASSLGLEPYEQYF TGTGCCAGCAGCCTGGGACTAGAGCCATACGAGCAGTACTTC
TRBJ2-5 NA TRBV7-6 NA CASSLGVGGGVQETQYF TGTGCCAGCAGCTTAGGAGTGGGAGGCGGGGTACAAGAGACCCAGTACTTC
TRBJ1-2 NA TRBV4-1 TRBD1 CASSRPGQGRGYTF TGCGCCAGCAGCCGACCCGGACAGGGCAGAGGCTACACCTTC
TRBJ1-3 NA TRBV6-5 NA CASSSTSSGNTIYF TGTGCCAGCAGTTCCACAAGCTCTGGAAACACCATATATTTT
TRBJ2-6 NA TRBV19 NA CASSAWGESGANVLTF TGTGCCAGTAGTGCATGGGGCGAATCTGGGGCCAACGTCCTGACTTTC
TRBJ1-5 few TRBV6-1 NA CASSERRAQPQHF TGTGCCAGCAGTGAAAGGCGGGCCCAGCCCCAGCATTTT
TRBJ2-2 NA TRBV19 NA CASSIGRGFDTGELFF TGTGCCAGTAGTATCGGCAGGGGTTTTGACACCGGGGAGCTGTTTTTT